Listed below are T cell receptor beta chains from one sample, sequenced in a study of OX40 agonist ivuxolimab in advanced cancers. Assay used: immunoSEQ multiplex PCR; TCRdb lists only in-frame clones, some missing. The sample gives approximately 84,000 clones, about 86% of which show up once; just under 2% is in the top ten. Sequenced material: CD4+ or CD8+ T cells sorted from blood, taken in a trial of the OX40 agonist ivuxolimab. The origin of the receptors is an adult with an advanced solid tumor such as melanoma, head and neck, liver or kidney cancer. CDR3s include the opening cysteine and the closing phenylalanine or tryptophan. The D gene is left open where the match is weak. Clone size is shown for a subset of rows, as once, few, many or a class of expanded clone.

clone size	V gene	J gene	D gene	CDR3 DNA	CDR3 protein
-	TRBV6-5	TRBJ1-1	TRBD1	TGTGCCAGCAGAGACAGGGCGGAAGCTTTCTTT	CASRDRAEAFF
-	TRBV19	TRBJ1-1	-	TGTGCCAGTAGTATTCGGGGGCTCACTGAAGCTTTCTTT	CASSIRGLTEAFF
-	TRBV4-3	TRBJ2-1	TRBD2	TGCGCCAGCAGCCCAAATGGCCTGGGGGGGGTTGAGCAGTTCTTC	CASSPNGLGGVEQFF
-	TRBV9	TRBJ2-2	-	TGTGCCAGCAGCCCCGGTTCCGGGTTAGGGGAGCTGTTTTTT	CASSPGSGLGELFF
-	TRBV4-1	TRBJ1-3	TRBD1	TGCGCCAGCAGCCAGCCGGGACAGGGTCCTACCGTGACGGGGGGAAACACCATATATTTT	CASSQPGQGPTVTGGNTIYF
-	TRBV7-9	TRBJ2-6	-	TGTGCCAGCAGCTTCCCGTTAGGGCCTGGGGCCAACGTCCTGACTTTC	CASSFPLGPGANVLTF
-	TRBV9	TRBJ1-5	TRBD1	TGTGCCAGCAGCGGGCAGGGGGATAGCAATCAGCCCCAGCATTTT	CASSGQGDSNQPQHF
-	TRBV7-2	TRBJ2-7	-	TGTGCCAGCAGCTTAGCGGGGGGCTCCCACGAGCAGTACTTC	CASSLAGGSHEQYF
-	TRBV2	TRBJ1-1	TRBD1	TGTGCCAGCAGGGGACAGATTGAAGCTTTCTTT	CASRGQIEAFF
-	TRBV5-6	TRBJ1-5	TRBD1	TGTGCCAGCAGCTCTCGATGGACAGGGCGGGTTTTCAATCAGCCCCAGCATTTT	CASSSRWTGRVFNQPQHF
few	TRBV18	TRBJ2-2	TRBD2	TGTGCCAGCTCACCGCGCGGGAGCAGGGCCGACGGGGAGCTGTTTTTT	CASSPRGSRADGELFF
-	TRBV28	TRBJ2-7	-	TGTGCCAGCAGTTCGGCTAGCGCGGACTACGAGCAGTACTTC	CASSSASADYEQYF
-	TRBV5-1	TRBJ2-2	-	TGCGCCAGCAGCTTGGCCCGAAGGGGCCCTAGCCGATTAACCGGGGAGCTGTTTTTT	CASSLARRGPSRLTGELFF
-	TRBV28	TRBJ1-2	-	TGTGCCAGCAGTTTGATGGGACGGTTCTATGGCTACACCTTC	CASSLMGRFYGYTF
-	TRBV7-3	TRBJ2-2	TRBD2	TGTGCCAGCAGCTGGAGCGGGGGGACGAACACCGGGGAGCTGTTTTTT	CASSWSGGTNTGELFF
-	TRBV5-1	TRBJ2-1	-	TGCGCCAGCAGCGCCTCAGGCCGGGAGCAGTTCTTC	CASSASGREQFF
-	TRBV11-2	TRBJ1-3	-	TGTGCCAGCAGCACGCCTGGAAACACCATATATTTT	CASSTPGNTIYF
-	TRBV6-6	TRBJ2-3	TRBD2	TGTGCCAGCAGTCCAGGTAGCGGGGGGTCCACAGATACGCAGTATTTT	CASSPGSGGSTDTQYF
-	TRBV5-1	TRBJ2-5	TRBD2	TGCGCCAGCAGCTCCTCGGTCGGGGGGGAGACCCAGTACTTC	CASSSSVGGETQYF
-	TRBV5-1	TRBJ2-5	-	TGCGCCAGCAGCCACCGGGACGGACAGTTAGAGACCCAGTACTTC	CASSHRDGQLETQYF
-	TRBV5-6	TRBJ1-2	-	TGTGCCAGCAGCTTGGCCGACGGCAGTCGCTACACCTTC	CASSLADGSRYTF
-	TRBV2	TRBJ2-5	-	TGTGCCAGCAGGGTAGAAGAGACCCAGTACTTC	CASRVEETQYF
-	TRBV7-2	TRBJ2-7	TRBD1	TGTGCCAGCAGCCGATCCTTCGGGACAGGGCTCGACGAGCAGTACTTC	CASSRSFGTGLDEQYF
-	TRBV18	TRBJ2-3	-	TGTGCCAGCTCACCACGATCTTTACGCACAGATACGCAGTATTTT	CASSPRSLRTDTQYF
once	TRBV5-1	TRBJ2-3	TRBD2	TGCGCCAGCAGCTTGGAGGGGACGGGACTATACTTCACAGATACGCAGTATTTT	CASSLEGTGLYFTDTQYF
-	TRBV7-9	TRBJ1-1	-	TGTGCCAGCAGCTTCTCAGGGCTTTACACTGAAGCTTTCTTT	CASSFSGLYTEAFF